These T cell receptor beta chains were read from a single sample in a study of beta chain features in type 1 diabetes. Assay used: immunoSEQ multiplex PCR; TCRdb lists only in-frame clones, some missing. The sample lists around 450,000 clones, roughly 10% occurring once. Sequenced: naive CD4+ T cells from blood. The receptors were sampled from a woman aged 18 to 35 in good health. Both conserved end residues are part of each CDR3. The D gene is left open where the match is weak. A clone size is listed for some rows: how often the clone was seen (once, few, many), or a class if it is expanded.

>TRBV7-2|NA|NA|13|TRBJ1-1
CASSFAGGTEAFF
TGTGCCAGCAGCTTTGCTGGGGGCACTGAAGCTTTCTTT
>TRBV20-1|few|NA|11|TRBJ1-3
CSARRGDTIYF
TGCAGTGCTCGTCGGGGGGACACCATATATTTT
>TRBV18|NA|NA|16|TRBJ2-2
CASSPPFRQVTGELFF
TGTGCCAGCTCACCACCTTTTCGACAGGTCACCGGGGAGCTGTTTTTT
>TRBV4-1|few|NA|16|TRBJ2-6
CASSRAARSGANVLTF
TGCGCCAGCAGCCGGGCTGCCAGGTCTGGGGCCAACGTCCTGACTTTC
>TRBV5-1|few|NA|15|TRBJ1-3
CASSLVGVAGNTIYF
TGCGCCAGCAGCTTGGTCGGCGTCGCTGGAAACACCATATATTTT
>TRBV9|NA|NA|13|TRBJ2-5
CASSVALWETQYF
TGTGCCAGCAGCGTAGCACTTTGGGAGACCCAGTACTTC
>TRBV4-3|NA|TRBD1|15|TRBJ2-3
CASSQGLDRGDTQYF
TGCGCCAGCAGCCAAGGGTTGGACAGGGGAGATACGCAGTATTTT
>TRBV30|few|NA|14|TRBJ1-1
CAWSLGFGSTEAFF
TGTGCCTGGAGCCTGGGGTTCGGGAGCACTGAAGCTTTCTTT
>TRBV9|NA|TRBD1|15|TRBJ2-1
CASSASGTGLYEQFF
TGTGCCAGCAGCGCGTCCGGGACAGGGTTGTATGAGCAGTTCTTC
>TRBV30|few|NA|13|TRBJ2-4
CAWARGPGNIQYF
TGTGCCTGGGCGCGGGGACCTGGAAACATTCAGTACTTC
>TRBV15|NA|TRBD1|16|TRBJ1-5
CATSRPLGQGGQPQHF
TGTGCCACCAGCAGACCTTTGGGACAGGGAGGTCAGCCCCAGCATTTT
>TRBV7-2|few|TRBD2|16|TRBJ2-5
CASSYLRLAGLETQYF
TGTGCCAGCAGCTACCTCCGGCTAGCGGGGTTAGAGACCCAGTACTTC
>TRBV7-9|few|TRBD1|15|TRBJ1-5
CASSPIDRGNQPQHF
TGTGCCAGCAGCCCTATAGACAGGGGCAATCAGCCCCAGCATTTT
>TRBV4-2|few|TRBD2|16|TRBJ2-1
CASSQVTGLDDNEQFF
TGTGCCAGCAGCCAAGTAACCGGACTAGACGACAATGAGCAGTTCTTC
>TRBV18|few|NA|15|TRBJ2-3
CASQETQSYTDTQYF
TGTGCCAGCCAAGAGACACAGAGCTACACAGATACGCAGTATTTT
>TRBV5-1|NA|TRBD2|15|TRBJ2-1
CASSEPGLAYNEQFF
TGCGCCAGCAGCGAACCGGGACTAGCTTACAATGAGCAGTTCTTC
>TRBV23-1|few|TRBD1|16|TRBJ1-5
CASPDARDRVSQPQHF
TGCGCCAGCCCCGATGCCCGGGACAGGGTATCTCAGCCCCAGCATTTT
>TRBV9|NA|NA|16|TRBJ2-1
CASSVEEGHPYNEQFF
TGTGCCAGCAGCGTAGAGGAAGGTCACCCTTACAATGAGCAGTTCTTC
>TRBV15|NA|NA|16|TRBJ2-3
CATAWDHAKGADTQYF
TGTGCCACCGCATGGGACCACGCAAAGGGGGCAGATACGCAGTATTTT
>TRBV12-5|few|NA|15|TRBJ2-6
CASGQYSSGANVLTF
TGTGCTAGTGGCCAATACAGCTCTGGGGCCAACGTCCTGACTTTC
>TRBV27|few|NA|17|TRBJ2-4
CASSLSYSDLGRNIQYF
TGTGCCAGCAGTTTATCCTATAGCGATCTTGGGAGAAACATTCAGTACTTC
>TRBV20-1|NA|NA|11|TRBJ2-7
CSARVEYEQYF
TGCAGTGCTAGAGTCGAATACGAGCAGTACTTC
>TRBV29-1|NA|TRBD1|14|TRBJ1-3
CSASTGGFGNTIYF
TGCAGCGCCAGTACAGGGGGCTTCGGAAACACCATATATTTT
>TRBV28|few|NA|14|TRBJ1-1
CASSPTRSNTEAFF
TGTGCCAGCAGTCCGACAAGGAGTAACACTGAAGCTTTCTTT
>TRBV4-3|NA|TRBD1|18|TRBJ2-5
CASSQDTPSRDSQETQYF
TGCGCCAGCAGCCAAGATACCCCCTCTAGGGACAGTCAAGAGACCCAGTACTTC
>TRBV19|NA|TRBD1|15|TRBJ1-5
CASNAGTASNQPQHF
TGTGCCAGTAACGCCGGGACAGCGAGTAATCAGCCCCAGCATTTT
>TRBV19|NA|TRBD2|15|TRBJ2-1
CASNPRAGGPNEQFF
TGTGCCAGTAACCCCCGGGCGGGGGGGCCCAATGAGCAGTTCTTC
>TRBV6-1|NA|NA|16|TRBJ1-3
CASSDAGPYSGNTIYF
TGTGCCAGCAGTGACGCAGGACCCTACTCTGGAAACACCATATATTTT
>TRBV23-1|few|TRBD2|16|TRBJ2-2
CASSLRAGGNTGELFF
TGCGCCAGCAGTCTCCGTGCGGGAGGGAACACCGGGGAGCTGTTTTTT
>TRBV4-3|few|NA|16|TRBJ2-3
CASSQSGGLATDTQYF
TGCGCCAGCAGCCAATCGGGGGGCCTTGCCACAGATACGCAGTATTTT
>TRBV5-1|few|TRBD1|14|TRBJ2-3
CASSQGARTDTQYF
TGCGCCAGCAGTCAGGGGGCTCGGACAGATACGCAGTATTTT
>TRBV5-1|NA|TRBD2|14|TRBJ2-1
CASSLTSGSNEQFF
TGCGCCAGCAGCTTGACTAGCGGGTCCAATGAGCAGTTCTTC
>TRBV28|few|NA|12|TRBJ2-5
CASRGRGETQYF
TGTGCCAGCAGGGGACGCGGGGAGACCCAGTACTTC
>TRBV29-1|few|NA|16|TRBJ1-4
CSVTGIAGGTNEKLFF
TGCAGCGTTACCGGTATCGCGGGGGGCACTAATGAAAAACTGTTTTTT
>TRBV9|NA|NA|14|TRBJ1-1
CASSVGTPNTEAFF
TGTGCCAGCAGCGTAGGGACACCGAACACTGAAGCTTTCTTT
>TRBV7-2|NA|NA|13|TRBJ2-1
CASSGAPYNEQFF
TGTGCCAGCAGCGGGGCCCCCTACAATGAGCAGTTCTTC
>TRBV7-3|NA|TRBD1|14|TRBJ1-1
CASSWDRGADEAFF
TGTGCCAGCAGCTGGGACAGGGGGGCCGATGAAGCTTTCTTT
>TRBV29-1|NA|NA|14|TRBJ2-1
CSVARISSYNEQFF
TGCAGCGTTGCCCGGATAAGCTCCTACAATGAGCAGTTCTTC
>TRBV7-9|NA|NA|11|TRBJ1-1
CASSRNTEAFF
TGTGCCAGCAGCCGGAACACTGAAGCTTTCTTT
>TRBV27|few|NA|14|TRBJ2-7
CANQGGIPPYEQYF
TGTGCCAATCAAGGGGGGATCCCCCCCTACGAGCAGTACTTC
>TRBV9|few|TRBD1|15|TRBJ1-1
CASSSVTGSIGKAFF
TGTGCCAGCAGCTCCGTGACAGGGTCCATCGGTAAGGCTTTCTTT
>TRBV5-4|NA|NA|13|TRBJ2-3
CASSFLTPDTQYF
TGTGCCAGCAGCTTCCTGACTCCAGATACGCAGTATTTT
>TRBV28|NA|TRBD1|13|TRBJ1-1
CASRQGAYTEAFF
TGTGCCAGCAGACAGGGGGCCTACACTGAAGCTTTCTTT
>TRBV7-9|NA|NA|16|TRBJ1-2
CASSLEVAGPARGYTF
TGTGCCAGCAGCTTAGAAGTGGCAGGCCCCGCGAGGGGCTACACCTTC
>TRBV5-4|NA|NA|16|TRBJ2-1
CASSLGGGVEYNEQFF
TGTGCCAGCAGTCTGGGTGGGGGAGTTGAGTACAATGAGCAGTTCTTC
>TRBV7-2|NA|TRBD2|11|TRBJ2-4
CASSSGGIQYF
TGTGCCAGCAGCTCGGGAGGGATTCAGTACTTC
>TRBV7-2|few|TRBD1|15|TRBJ1-2
CASSPRQGHNYGYTF
TGTGCCAGCAGCCCGCGACAGGGGCACAACTATGGCTACACCTTC
>TRBV4-1|NA|NA|14|TRBJ2-5
CASSQAQGKETQYF
TGCGCCAGCAGCCAAGCTCAGGGGAAAGAGACCCAGTACTTC
>TRBV28|NA|TRBD1|13|TRBJ1-5
CASSWDREQPQHF
TGTGCCAGCAGTTGGGACAGGGAACAGCCCCAGCATTTT
>TRBV4-1|few|NA|16|TRBJ2-4
CASSIRTVGFENIQYF
TGCGCCAGCAGCATTAGGACAGTGGGGTTTGAAAACATTCAGTACTTC
>TRBV19|few|TRBD1|15|TRBJ2-7
CASSIARTGAYEQYF
TGTGCCAGTAGTATAGCCCGGACAGGGGCCTACGAGCAGTACTTC
>TRBV7-9|few|TRBD1|14|TRBJ1-6
CASSLQGDNSPLHF
TGTGCCAGCAGCTTACAGGGGGATAATTCACCCCTCCACTTT
>TRBV11-1|few|TRBD2|14|TRBJ2-1
CASRGLAGVSEQFF
TGTGCCAGCAGGGGACTAGCGGGAGTTAGTGAGCAGTTCTTC
>TRBV6-5|NA|NA|14|TRBJ1-2
CASSLDFTSDGYTF
TGTGCCAGCAGTCTTGACTTTACGTCGGATGGCTACACCTTC